This T cell receptor (beta chain) was found in a study of T cells after yellow fever vaccination. Each CDR3 protein is one row after TCRdb ran MiXCR on the 5' RACE reads. The sample includes some 300,000 distinct CDR3 sequences, 7.5% to 9.5% of them seen just once. Specimen: CD4+ T cells sorted from PBMCs, collected 5 days after the yellow fever booster vaccination. The clonotype comes from a man in his late teens or twenties who received the YFV17D yellow fever vaccine.

The CDR3 DNA reads TGTGCCAGCACCCCTGGCGGGGGGATTAGAGATACGCAGTATTTT. Translated, it gives CASTPGGGIRDTQYF. The rearrangement joins TRBV12-3 or TRBV12-4 to TRBJ2-3; 8 nucleotides align to TRBD2. J gave up 5 bases and V 7 bases, and 11 bases lay outside the gene matches. This CDR3 contains 15 residues.